The clone carrying this T cell receptor (beta chain) occurred a few times. Antigen: not known. The data were obtained in a study of CD8 T cells in ankylosing spondylitis. General observations from the study: Several of the motif variants were reported before in synovial fluid and blood from reactive arthritis. Characteristic of ankylosing spondylitis blood, it appeared, was a TCR beta motif comprising roughly eight highly homologous variants. Disease-associated clones were CD8+ and fairly uncommon in peripheral blood. The authors reported significant enrichment of disease-linked clones in matched ankylosing spondylitis synovial fluid.

In making TCR beta libraries, quantitative 5'-RACE with molecular barcodes was used. TCRdb reanalysed the 5' RACE reads using MiXCR and keeps one entry per CDR3 protein. The table records roughly 670,000 distinct CDR3 sequences, 19% of them present only once. V shed 1 base, J shed 2 bases, and the junction held 8 bases outside the gene matches. In germline, CDR1 is SEHNR, CDR2 FQNEAQ (reference sequence). The CDR3 sequence is 17 residues long. The sequence was obtained from a male donor with ankylosing spondylitis. This sequence joins TRBV7-9 and TRBJ2-7, with TRBD1 matching over 10 bases. Sample: blood, either unsorted or a sorted T cell fraction (not recorded which). The CDR3 DNA reads TGTGCCAGCAGCTTAGAGCCGGGACAGGGGTACCCCTACGAGCAGTACTTC. It yields the protein CASSLEPGQGYPYEQYF. Supplemented by reference TRBV7-9 and TRBJ2-7, the full variable domain reads DTGVSQNPRHKITKRGQNVTFRCDPISEHNRLYWYRQTLGQGPEFLTYFQNEAQLEKSRLLSDRFSAERPKGSFSTLEIQRTEQGDSAMYLCASSLEPGQGYPYEQYFGPGTRLTVT.